This TCR beta chain was recovered during a study of T cell responses to AZD1222 COVID-19 vaccine. Overall study results and limits: At study baseline, merely five or six AZD1222 recipients were seropositive. Repertoire samples came only from after the peak T cell response. Spike-specific TCRs gained breadth and depth after people received two AZD1222 doses. Donors were chiefly white British, with a greater number of females, and clonal diversity was perhaps underestimated.

The V gene's germline CDR1 is MNHEY and CDR2 SMNVEV (reference sequence). The V gene lost 2 bases and the J gene lost 6 bases, with 10 bases spanning the gap. The CDR3 is 14 amino acids. About this clone itself: What it recognizes is unknown.

Sequenced by immunoSEQ multiplex PCR; TCRdb stores in-frame clones only, minus some. The sample contains about 130,000 clones, about nine tenths of which appear only once. This sequence joins TRBV27 and TRBJ2-2; perhaps TRBD1 as D (5 bases). The receptor was isolated from an adult who received the AZD1222 COVID-19 vaccine. The sample in question was peripheral blood, obtained 28 days after the second AZD1222 dose. The CDR3 bases are TGTGCCAGCAGTTTACGGCCAGGGCCCGGGGAGCTGTTTTTT. Residues: CASSLRPGPGELFF.